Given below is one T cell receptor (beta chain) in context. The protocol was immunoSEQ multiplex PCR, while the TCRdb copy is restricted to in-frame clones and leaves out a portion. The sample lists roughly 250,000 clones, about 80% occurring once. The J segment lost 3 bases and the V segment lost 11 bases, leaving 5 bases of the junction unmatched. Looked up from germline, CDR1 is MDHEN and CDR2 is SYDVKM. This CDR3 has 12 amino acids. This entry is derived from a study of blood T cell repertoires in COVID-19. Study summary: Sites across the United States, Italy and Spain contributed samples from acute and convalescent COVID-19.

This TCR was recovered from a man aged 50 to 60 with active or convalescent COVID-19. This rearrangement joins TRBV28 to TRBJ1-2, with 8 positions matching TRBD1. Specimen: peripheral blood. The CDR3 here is CAEAGGDYGYTF. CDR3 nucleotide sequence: TGTGCCGAAGCAGGGGGCGACTATGGCTACACCTTC.